This passage covers 14 T cell receptor beta chains from one sample sequenced in a study of blood T cell repertoires in COVID-19. The repertoire was sequenced with immunoSEQ multiplex PCR; TCRdb's copy has only in-frame clones and lacks some. The table lists about 170,000 clones, just under 95% of them singletons. Specimen: peripheral blood. These receptors came from a woman in her fifties or sixties with acute or convalescent COVID-19.

The rearrangement links TRBV5-1 to TRBJ2-2; unclear D gene. CDR1 SGHRS and CDR2 YFSETQ come from the germline V gene. V gave up 2 bases and J gave up 7 bases, with 9 bases separating them. This CDR3 is built from 13 residues. The CDR3 reads CASSFDSGGELFF. DNA for the CDR3: TGCGCCAGCAGCTTTGATAGTGGCGGGGAGCTGTTTTTT.

The V and J genes are TRBV19 and TRBJ1-3; D not resolved. V gave up 1 base and J gave up 4 bases, with 11 bases separating them. The CDR3 has 15 residues. CDR1 LNHDA and CDR2 SQIVND come from the germline V gene (reference sequence). CDR3 DNA: TGTGCCAGTAGTATAGGTACTAATATCGGAAACACCATATATTTT. Translating gives CASSIGTNIGNTIYF.

The chain carries TRBV6-5 and TRBJ2-3, with 8 bases matching TRBD2. This CDR3 contains 14 residues. V shed 4 bases, J shed 6 bases, and the junction held 6 bases outside the gene matches. In germline, CDR1 is MNHEY, CDR2 SVGAGI. The CDR3: CASSSGGEGDTQYF. In DNA, the CDR3 is TGTGCCAGCAGTTCCGGGGGGGAGGGGGATACGCAGTATTTT.

This clone was detected once. The chain recombines TRBV5-8 with TRBJ1-2, with TRBD1 matching 7 bases. The CDR3 covers 14 residues. The germline V gene has CDR1 SGHTS and CDR2 YDEGEE. V shed 4 bases, J shed 4 bases, and the junction held 7 bases outside the gene matches. The CDR3 DNA reads TGTGCCAGCAGCCACCGGACAGGCACCTATGGCTACACCTTC. Translated, it gives CASSHRTGTYGYTF.

V usage is TRBV2 and J usage is TRBJ1-6; 9 bases line up with TRBD1. Germline CDR1 is SNHLY and CDR2 is FYNNEI. V trimming: 3 bases; J trimming: 6 bases; junction bases outside the gene matches: 3. CDR3 size: 15 residues. CDR3 DNA: TGTGCCAGCAGTGAGGGGGGACAGGGTAATTCACCCCTCCACTTT. It specifies CASSEGGQGNSPLHF.

The chain joins TRBV5-4 to TRBJ2-1; 12 positions agree with TRBD2. Trimming cost V 4 bases and J 3 bases; bases outside gene matches: 2. CDR3 length equals 15 residues. Germline V gives CDR1 SGHNT, CDR2 YYREEE (reference sequence). Here the CDR3 reads CASSATSGSYNEQFF. As DNA, the CDR3 is TGTGCCAGCAGCGCGACTAGCGGGAGCTACAATGAGCAGTTCTTC.

The chain joins TRBV28 to TRBJ2-2, with D hard to call. CDR3 size: 12 residues. Germline V gene lookup returns CDR1 MDHEN and CDR2 SYDVKM. Trimming removed 7 bases at V and 4 bases at J, with 7 bases between. The CDR3 DNA follows: TGTGCCAGCACCTTTTTCACCGGGGAGCTGTTTTTT. Protein product: CASTFFTGELFF.

The chain joins TRBV18 to TRBJ2-1; the D is unclear. The germline V gene encodes CDR1 KGHSH and CDR2 LQKENI. V was cut by 0 bases and J by 6 bases, with 9 bases left in between. The CDR3 is 14 amino acids. The CDR3 nucleotides are TGTGCCAGCTCACCACCCGCATCGGGCAATGAGCAGTTCTTC. This sequence encodes CASSPPASGNEQFF.

The V gene is TRBV3-1 (or the pseudogene TRBV3-2), the J gene TRBJ2-1; TRBD2 aligns across 7 bases. CDR1 and CDR2 from the germline V gene are LGHDT and YNNKEL (reference sequence). V lost 3 bases, J lost 2 bases, and 1 base stayed unmatched. The CDR3 contains 14 residues. In nucleotides, the CDR3 is TGTGCCAGCAGCCACCGGGGGGCCTACAATGAGCAGTTCTTC. As protein: CASSHRGAYNEQFF.

CDR3 amino acids: CASSPPPDRNEQFF. The CDR3 DNA reads as TGTGCCAGCAGCCCGCCCCCAGATCGCAATGAGCAGTTCTTC. The genes are TRBV7-2 and TRBJ2-1; D gene uncertain. The V gene lost 5 bases and the J gene lost 6 bases, with 14 bases spanning the gap. The CDR3 consists of 14 residues. The V gene's germline CDR1 is SGHTA and CDR2 FQGNSA.

The chain recombines TRBV7-2 with TRBJ2-7; 8 bases are shared with TRBD2. V was clipped by 1 base and J by 4 bases; unmatched bases: 6. The CDR3 spans 15 residues. Germline lookup yields CDR1 SGHTA and CDR2 FQGNSA. CDR3 amino acids: CASSLVSGGRYEQYF. DNA of the CDR3: TGTGCCAGCAGCTTAGTGAGCGGCGGGAGGTACGAGCAGTACTTC.

V gene TRBV30 combines with J gene TRBJ1-1; a weak D match, TRBD1 (6 bases). The V gene's germline CDR1 is GTSNPN and CDR2 SVGIG (reference sequence). V was trimmed by 2 bases and J by 1 base, leaving 11 bases between them. The CDR3 runs 14 residues. The CDR3 region is CAWSPGTRNTEAFF. The DNA of the CDR3 is TGTGCCTGGAGTCCCGGGACACGGAACACTGAAGCTTTCTTT. Full variable domain (outside the CDR3, taken from reference TRBV30 and TRBJ1-1): SQTIHQWPATLVQPVGSPLSLECTVEGTSNPNLYWYRQAAGRGLQLLFYSVGIGQISSEVPQNLSASRPQDRQFILSSKKLLLSDSGFYLCAWSPGTRNTEAFFGQGTRLTVV.

The V gene is TRBV6-5, the J gene TRBJ1-4, with TRBD1 identical over 7 bases. CDR1 MNHEY and CDR2 SVGAGI come from the germline V gene. Trimming cost V 2 bases and J 7 bases; bases outside gene matches: 10. This CDR3 has 16 residues. Written as DNA, the CDR3 is TGTGCCAGCAGTTACACGCCAAGCAGGGGGGTTGAAAAACTGTTTTTT. Its translation is CASSYTPSRGVEKLFF.

The chain recombines TRBV11-2 with TRBJ1-2; 9 nucleotides agree with TRBD1. V was pared by 2 bases and J by 8 bases, with 6 bases of the junction left unmatched. Germline CDR1 reads SGHAT; CDR2 reads FQNNGV. This CDR3 has 14 residues. CDR3 nucleotide sequence: TGTGCCAGCAGCTTAAGGACAGGGGACTGGGGCTACACCTTC. Translated, it gives CASSLRTGDWGYTF.